Presented here are 27 T cell receptor beta chains from one specimen sequenced in a study of T-cell memory formation after mild COVID-19. One entry per CDR3 protein, called by TCRdb with MiXCR from the 5' RACE reads. The table lists some 200,000 distinct CDR3 sequences, 9.5% of them singletons, with approximately 3.3% in the top ten. The sample taken for sequencing was PBMCs or a T cell subset sorted from them (not recorded which). The receptor set was obtained from a man younger than 35 who had mild COVID-19 (a few samples of this study predate the infection). Cell type and time point are not known.

This clonotype was counted at least ten times. J is TRBJ1-4 and V is TRBV4-1; D is possibly TRBD1 (5 bases). V lost 1 base to trimming and J lost 9 bases, with 15 bases between them. The CDR3 loop spans 15 amino acids. From germline, CDR1 is MGHRA and CDR2 YSYEKL. For the CDR3, the DNA is TGCGCCAGCAGCCAAGGGGGACGGACAATGAAAAAACTGTTTTTT. The encoded protein is CASSQGGRTMKKLFF.

This clonotype was found many times. The CDR3 DNA reads TGTGCCAGCAGTGAATTAGGCCACCGAAACACTGAAGCTTTCTTT. It specifies CASSELGHRNTEAFF. The rearrangement uses TRBV25-1 and TRBJ1-1; no firm D call. V was shortened by 1 base and J by 2 bases, with 11 bases between the two germline ends. In germline, CDR1 is MGHDK, CDR2 SYGVNS. The CDR3 length is 15 residues.

This clonotype was seen more than once but under ten times. V is TRBV7-3 and J is TRBJ2-2; D is unresolved. The CDR3 consists of 14 residues. Trimming took off 5 bases at V and 7 bases at J, with 14 bases between the two ends. From germline, CDR1 is SGHTA and CDR2 FQGTGA. This CDR3 reads CASSRVGEGGELFF. The CDR3, as DNA: TGTGCCAGCAGCCGGGTTGGGGAAGGCGGGGAGCTGTTTTTT.

The table lists this clonotype with a few counts. V gene TRBV7-2 combines with J gene TRBJ1-1; D is uncertain. There are 11 residues in the CDR3. V was pared by 3 bases and J by 7 bases, with 6 bases between. Germline CDR1 SGHTA, CDR2 FQGNSA. The CDR3 DNA reads as TGTGCCAGCAGCTTTTATTATGAAGCTTTCTTT. Its protein product is CASSFYYEAFF. Full variable domain (rest looked up from reference TRBV7-2 and TRBJ1-1): GAGVSQSPSNKVTEKGKDVELRCDPISGHTALYWYRQSLGQGLEFLIYFQGNSAPDKSGLPSDRFSAERTGGSVSTLTIQRTQQEDSAVYLCASSFYYEAFFGQGTRLTVV.

The rearrangement uses TRBV5-4 and TRBJ2-3; 9 bases align to TRBD2. Germline V lookup: CDR1 SGHNT, CDR2 YYREEE (reference sequence). CDR3 length: 19 amino acids. The trim removed 0 bases at V and 2 bases at J, leaving 13 bases unmatched. CDR3 sequence: CASSLGPGVAGADTDTQYF. The CDR3 region has the DNA TGTGCCAGCAGCTTGGGCCCGGGGGTAGCGGGGGCCGACACAGATACGCAGTATTTT. The entire variable domain, with the rest obtained from reference TRBV5-4 and TRBJ2-3, is as follows: ETGVTQSPTHLIKTRGQQVTLRCSSQSGHNTVSWYQQALGQGPQFIFQYYREEENGRGNFPPRFSGLQFPNYSSELNVNALELDDSALYLCASSLGPGVAGADTDTQYFGPGTRLTVL.

There are a few counts of this clonotype. The genes are TRBV4-3 and TRBJ2-7; tentative D call: TRBD2 (5 bases). The V gene's germline CDR1 is LGHNA and CDR2 YSLEER. V shed 6 bases and J shed 5 bases, with 11 bases lying between them. The CDR3 is 12 residues long. CDR3 nucleotide sequence: TGCGCCAGCAGGAGGGTGAGCAACGAGCAGTACTTC. It yields the protein CASRRVSNEQYF.

J is TRBJ2-3 and V is TRBV7-9, with no clear D. The ends were cut back, 6 bases at V and 4 bases at J, with 14 bases in the middle. CDR1 and CDR2 (germline): SEHNR, FQNEAQ (reference sequence). This CDR3 spans 14 amino acids. The CDR3 is CASRVDLAPDTQYF. CDR3 coding DNA: TGTGCCAGCAGGGTCGACCTGGCTCCAGATACGCAGTATTTT.

This clonotype was picked up a small number of times. The chain couples TRBV20-1 to TRBJ2-3; no clear D gene. CDR1 and CDR2 (germline): DFQATT, SNEGSKA (reference sequence). This CDR3 is 15 amino acids long. V gave up 3 bases and J gave up 2 bases, with 15 bases separating them. The CDR3 DNA is TGCAGTGCTAGGGACCCGACACGTACCACAGATACGCAGTATTTT. Protein: CSARDPTRTTDTQYF.

This chain connects TRBV25-1 to TRBJ1-6; 9 bases are a match to TRBD1. Trimming at V came to 1 base and at J to 1 base, leaving 8 bases not matched to a gene. Germline V gene data show CDR1 as MGHDK and CDR2 as SYGVNS. This CDR3 contains 19 residues. CDR3 sequence (DNA): TGTGCCAGCAGTGAATCCCCGGGACAGGGTGGATCCTATAATTCACCCCTCCACTTT. It is translated as CASSESPGQGGSYNSPLHF.

The CDR3 bases are TGTGCCAGCAGCCAAAATCTTACACCGCAGGATAGCGATGGCTACACCTTC. It yields the protein CASSQNLTPQDSDGYTF. This chain links TRBV7-9 with TRBJ1-2; D is undetermined. The germline CDR1 and CDR2 sequences are SEHNR and FQNEAQ (reference sequence). With 5 bases removed from V and 6 bases from J, the gap between germline ends came to 25 bases. CDR3 length: 17 residues.

The chain has TRBV7-3 and TRBJ2-3; 7 positions agree with TRBD1. Germline values: CDR1 SGHTA, CDR2 FQGTGA. The CDR3 loop spans 14 amino acids. V trimming: 6 bases; J trimming: 4 bases; junction bases outside the gene matches: 7. The chain's CDR3 is CASRYGQASDTQYF. The CDR3 bases are TGTGCCAGCAGGTACGGACAGGCTTCAGATACGCAGTATTTT.

The table lists this clonotype with many counts. The rearrangement uses TRBV29-1 and TRBJ2-2; no clear D gene. CDR3 size: 11 residues. V lost 2 bases, J lost 4 bases, and 2 bases lay in between. CDR1 is SQVTM and CDR2 is ANQGSEA in the germline V gene. CDR3 DNA sequence: TGCAGCGTTGAAACCACCGGGGAGCTGTTTTTT. Protein: CSVETTGELFF.

As for this clonotype: A much larger clone differs by one base, so this may be a read error. Here the CDR3 DNA reads TGTGCCAGCAGCACACAGGGAGTAAGCGATCAGCCCCAGCATTTT. Its protein is CASSTQGVSDQPQHF. This chain connects TRBV7-2 to TRBJ1-5; a possible D gene is TRBD1 (6 bases). This CDR3 spans 15 amino acids. V lost 5 bases, J lost 5 bases, and 16 bases lay in between. Germline V lookup: CDR1 SGHTA, CDR2 FQGNSA.

A few counts support this clonotype. This CDR3 is CAISRDGYEQYF. As DNA, the CDR3 is TGTGCCATCAGCCGGGACGGCTACGAGCAGTACTTC. The rearrangement uses TRBV10-3 and TRBJ2-7, with D possibly called TRBD1 or TRBD2 (5 bases each). This CDR3 contains 12 residues. V was clipped by 6 bases and J by 3 bases, with 9 bases between them. The germline CDR1 and CDR2 sequences are ENHRY and SYGVKD.

This clonotype was counted a few times. The gene calls are TRBV5-1 and TRBJ1-1; D is undetermined. This CDR3 has 13 residues. The ends were cut back, 5 bases at V and 11 bases at J, with 19 bases in the middle. Germline V lookup: CDR1 SGHRS, CDR2 YFSETQ. The CDR3 here is CASRAGRNGFAFF. The CDR3 DNA is TGCGCCAGCAGAGCTGGACGAAATGGGTTTGCTTTCTTT.

This clonotype occurred a few times. V is TRBV18 and J is TRBJ1-3; tentative D call: TRBD1 (5 bases). Germline CDR1 KGHSH, CDR2 LQKENI. V lost 3 bases and J 0 bases, leaving 12 bases between the germline ends. CDR3 length: 16 amino acids. Written as DNA, the CDR3 is TGTGCCAGCTCACCGACACAGGCCTTCTCTGGAAACACCATATATTTT. Amino acids: CASSPTQAFSGNTIYF.

This clonotype was recorded many times. This chain links TRBV7-8 with TRBJ2-7, with D possibly matching TRBD2 (5 bases). Germline CDR1 SGHVS, CDR2 FQNEAQ. V was clipped by 3 bases and J by 7 bases, with 19 bases between them. The CDR3 has 15 residues. CDR3 in DNA: TGTGCCAGCAGCTTCCTCACGGGTGCACCGGGGGAGCAGTACGTC. Residues: CASSFLTGAPGEQYV.

This clonotype was counted between two and nine times. V and J are TRBV18 and TRBJ2-5; D ambiguous. The ends were cut back, 3 bases at V and 4 bases at J, with 6 bases in the middle. This CDR3 region has 12 residues. Germline CDR1 and CDR2: KGHSH and LQKENI. Here the CDR3 reads CASSPSAETQYF. CDR3 nucleotides: TGTGCCAGCTCACCCTCAGCAGAGACCCAGTACTTC.

The rearrangement links TRBV5-1 to TRBJ2-3; D not resolved. Germline V gene data show CDR1 as SGHRS and CDR2 as YFSETQ. Trimming shortened V by 0 bases and J by 4 bases, and 12 bases separated the two germline ends. The CDR3 extends over 15 amino acids. The CDR3 here is CASSLEAASSDTQYF. CDR3 sequence (DNA): TGCGCCAGCAGCTTGGAGGCAGCAAGTTCAGATACGCAGTATTTT.

The chain employs TRBV12-3 or TRBV12-4 and TRBJ2-1; 7 nucleotides agree with TRBD1. V lost 3 bases, J lost 3 bases, and 2 bases stayed unmatched. This CDR3 spans 14 amino acids. CDR3 protein: CASSLRDSYNEQFF. As DNA, the CDR3 is TGTGCCAGCAGTTTGAGGGACAGCTACAATGAGCAGTTCTTC.

This clonotype was recorded at least ten times. The chain is built from TRBV6-5 and TRBJ2-1; 10 positions agree with TRBD2. This CDR3 comprises 16 residues. The V and J ends lost 5 bases and 4 bases, in that order; junction bases with no gene match: 8. Germline CDR1 reads MNHEY; CDR2 reads SVGAGI. The CDR3 loop is CASSPSLAGAYNEQFF. The CDR3 nucleotides are TGTGCCAGCAGTCCCAGTCTAGCGGGGGCTTACAATGAGCAGTTCTTC.

The chain uses TRBV10-3 and TRBJ1-2, with unresolved D. The CDR3 covers 13 residues. V lost 9 bases and J lost 14, with 25 bases in between. Per the germline V gene, CDR1 is ENHRY and CDR2 is SYGVKD. CDR3 residues: CAIRPFVSPRVTF. The DNA of the CDR3 is TGTGCCATACGCCCGTTTGTTAGTCCTCGGGTGACCTTC.

The chain joins TRBV19 to TRBJ1-1; no reliable D call. The germline V gene encodes CDR1 LNHDA and CDR2 SQIVND (reference sequence). The CDR3 length is 13 residues. Deletions cut 4 bases from V and 1 base from J, with 7 bases between. The CDR3 coding sequence is TGTGCCAGTAGTACCGGACGGAACACTGAAGCTTTCTTT. Translated, it gives CASSTGRNTEAFF.

V and J are TRBV20-1 and TRBJ2-5, with D possibly being TRBD2 (6 bases). With 5 bases removed from V and 6 bases from J, the gap between germline ends came to 16 bases. Germline values: CDR1 DFQATT, CDR2 SNEGSKA (reference sequence). The CDR3 is made up of 13 amino acids. The DNA for the CDR3 is TGCAGTGCTTCCCGCGGAGGGAAGCAGACCCAGTACTTC. Translated, it gives CSASRGGKQTQYF.

This clonotype was picked up many times. This rearrangement joins TRBV5-1 to TRBJ2-3; 10 bases are shared with TRBD1. This CDR3 spans 15 amino acids. After removal of 0 bases from V and 5 bases from J, the junction contained 3 bases not matched to a gene. Germline CDR1 and CDR2: SGHRS and YFSETQ. Here the CDR3 DNA reads TGCGCCAGCAGCTTGGGACAGGGGGCTGGAGATACGCAGTATTTT. Translating gives CASSLGQGAGDTQYF.

This chain uses TRBV14 with TRBJ1-2; D gene uncertain. The CDR3 runs to 15 residues. V lost 0 bases and J lost 3, with 11 bases in between. The germline gives CDR1 SGHDN, CDR2 FVKESK. This CDR3 is CASSQDLGRDYGYTF. The CDR3 DNA reads as TGTGCCAGCAGCCAAGATCTAGGACGGGACTATGGCTACACCTTC.

The genes are TRBV4-3 and TRBJ1-2; a possible D gene is TRBD1 (6 bases). The CDR3 extends over 16 amino acids. Germline CDR1 and CDR2: LGHNA and YSLEER. Trimming took 2 bases from V and 7 from J, leaving 20 bases between them. CDR3 protein: CASSQRGRQGFGGYTF. As DNA, the CDR3 is TGCGCCAGCAGCCAAAGGGGACGGCAGGGGTTTGGTGGCTACACCTTC.